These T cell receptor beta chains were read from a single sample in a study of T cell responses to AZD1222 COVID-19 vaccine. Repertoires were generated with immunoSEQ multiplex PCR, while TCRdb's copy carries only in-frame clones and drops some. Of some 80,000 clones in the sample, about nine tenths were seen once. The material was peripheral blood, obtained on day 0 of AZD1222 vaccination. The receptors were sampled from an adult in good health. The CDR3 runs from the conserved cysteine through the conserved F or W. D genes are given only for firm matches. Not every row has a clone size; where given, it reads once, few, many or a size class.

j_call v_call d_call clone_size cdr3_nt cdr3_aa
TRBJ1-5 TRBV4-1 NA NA TGCGCCAGCAACCCTCAGATAAGCAATCAGCCCCAGCATTTT CASNPQISNQPQHF
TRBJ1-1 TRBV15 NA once TGTGCCACCAGCCTTAGGCCTTATGTAACTGAAGCTTTCTTT CATSLRPYVTEAFF
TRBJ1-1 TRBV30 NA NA TGTGCCTGGAGTGAGAAGGATAGGGGCTCCCTCACTGAAGCTTTCTTT CAWSEKDRGSLTEAFF
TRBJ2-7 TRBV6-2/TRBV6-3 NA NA TGTGCCAGCAGTTACGAGGACCGCTACGAGCAGTACTTC CASSYEDRYEQYF
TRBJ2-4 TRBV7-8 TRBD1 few TGTGCCAGCAGCTTAATGTTGGACAGGGGATCTTTAGCCAAAAACATTCAGTACTTC CASSLMLDRGSLAKNIQYF
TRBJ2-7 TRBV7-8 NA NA TGTGCCAGCAGCTCAGCGGGGAGGGACAGTCACGAGCAGTACTTC CASSSAGRDSHEQYF
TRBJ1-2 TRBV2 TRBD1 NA TGTGCCAGCAGCGGACAGGGACGTTACTATGGCTACACCTTC CASSGQGRYYGYTF
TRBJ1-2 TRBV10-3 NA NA TGTGCCATCAGTGACCGGCAGTCCAACTATGGCTACACCTTC CAISDRQSNYGYTF
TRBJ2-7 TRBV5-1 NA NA TGCGCCAGCAGCCCTGGCCGAATTACCTCCTACGAGCAGTACTTC CASSPGRITSYEQYF
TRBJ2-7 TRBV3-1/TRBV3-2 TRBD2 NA TGTGCCAGCAGCCAAGGAAGGACTAGCGGGGCGGGTTACGAGCAGTACTTC CASSQGRTSGAGYEQYF
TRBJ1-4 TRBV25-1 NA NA TGTGCCAGCAGTGCATATGAAAAACTGTTTTTT CASSAYEKLFF
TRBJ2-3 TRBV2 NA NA TGTGCCAGCAGTGAATTAAGGGGTTCAGATACGCAGTATTTT CASSELRGSDTQYF
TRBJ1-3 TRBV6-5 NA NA TGTGCCAGCAGTTATTCAGGGACTGGAAACACCATATATTTT CASSYSGTGNTIYF
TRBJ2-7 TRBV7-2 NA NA TGTGCCAGCAGCTCCCTACAGGGTGGGTACGAGCAGTACTTC CASSSLQGGYEQYF
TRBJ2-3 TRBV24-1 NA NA TGTGCCACCAGTGATTTGAGGGGGGTCGCAGATACGCAGTATTTT CATSDLRGVADTQYF
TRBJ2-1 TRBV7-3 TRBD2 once TGTGCCAGCAGCCCCCGAAGCGGGGGGACCTACAATGAGCAGTTCTTC CASSPRSGGTYNEQFF
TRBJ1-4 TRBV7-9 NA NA TGTGCCAGCAGTCTGGGGTGGCAAGGGGAAAAACTGTTTTTT CASSLGWQGEKLFF
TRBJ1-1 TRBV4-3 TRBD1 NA TGCGCCAGCAGCCCATGGAGGACAGGGGGCGGCACTGAAGCTTTCTTT CASSPWRTGGGTEAFF
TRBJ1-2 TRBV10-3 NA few TGTGCCATCAGTGAGTCGTCATCAGTGGACAGCTACACCTTC CAISESSSVDSYTF
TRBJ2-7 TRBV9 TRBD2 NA TGTGCCAGCAGCGTAGGTCGCCTAGCGGGGCCTAGCTACGAGCAGTACTTC CASSVGRLAGPSYEQYF
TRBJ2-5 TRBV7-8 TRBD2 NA TGTGCCAGCAGCTTACCTAGCGGGGGCATAGGGGTACAAGAGACCCAGTACTTC CASSLPSGGIGVQETQYF
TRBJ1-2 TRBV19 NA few TGTGCCAGTAGTCTCTCGGACCAGGGTAACTATGGCTACACCTTC CASSLSDQGNYGYTF
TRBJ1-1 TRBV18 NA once TGTGCCAGCTCACCAACGGGATTGAACACTGAAGCTTTCTTT CASSPTGLNTEAFF
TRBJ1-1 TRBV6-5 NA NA TGTGCCAGCACCCTGGACAGAGTGAACACTGAAGCTTTCTTT CASTLDRVNTEAFF
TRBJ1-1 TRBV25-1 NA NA TGTGCCAGCAAAAAGGGAACAGGGAGGGCTTTCTTT CASKKGTGRAFF
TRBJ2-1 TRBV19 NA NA TGTGCCAGTAGTACCCGGTCCCGGTTTGGTCAAAACAATGAGCAGTTCTTC CASSTRSRFGQNNEQFF
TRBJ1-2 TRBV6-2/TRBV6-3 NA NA TGTGCCAGCAGCCCTGACGGGAATGGCTACACCTTC CASSPDGNGYTF
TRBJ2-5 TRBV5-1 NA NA TGCGCCAGCAGCTCCCAAGAGACCCAGTACTTC CASSSQETQYF
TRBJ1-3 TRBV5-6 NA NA TGTGCCAGCAGTGCTAAGTTGTTCAGCTCTGGAAACACCATATATTTT CASSAKLFSSGNTIYF
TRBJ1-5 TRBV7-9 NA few TGTGCCAGCAGCTTAGGTTATCAGCCCCAGCATTTT CASSLGYQPQHF
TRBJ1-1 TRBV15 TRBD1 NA TGTGCCACCAGCATCCCACAGGGGCGAACTGAAGCTTTCTTT CATSIPQGRTEAFF
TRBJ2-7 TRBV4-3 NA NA TGCGCCAGCAGCCAAGGACAGGGAGGGGCCTACGAGCAGTACTTC CASSQGQGGAYEQYF
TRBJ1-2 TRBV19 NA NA TGTGCCAGTACCCCACAGGAAAACTATGGCTACACCTTC CASTPQENYGYTF
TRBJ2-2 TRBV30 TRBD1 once TGTGCCTGGTTGACAGGGGGCTTCGGGGAGCTGTTTTTT CAWLTGGFGELFF
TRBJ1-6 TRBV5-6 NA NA TGTGCCAGCAGCTTTGGACAGCCGGCAAGCTCACCCCTCCACTTT CASSFGQPASSPLHF
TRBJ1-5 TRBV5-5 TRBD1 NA TGTGCCAGCAGCTGGGACAGAAGCAATCAGCCCCAGCATTTT CASSWDRSNQPQHF
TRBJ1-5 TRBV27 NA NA TGTGCCAGCAGTGACCAAGGAGCCTATAGCAATCAGCCCCAGCATTTT CASSDQGAYSNQPQHF
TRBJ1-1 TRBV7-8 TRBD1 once TGTGCCAGCAGTAGACAGGGGAAGTCTGAAGCTTTCTTT CASSRQGKSEAFF
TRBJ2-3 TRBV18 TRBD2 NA TGTGCCAGCTCACTACTAGCGGGGGGCACAGATACGCAGTATTTT CASSLLAGGTDTQYF